These 17 T cell receptor beta chains were sequenced from one sample in a study of OX40 agonist ivuxolimab in advanced cancers. Generated by immunoSEQ multiplex PCR, the TCRdb table keeps only in-frame clones and is missing some. The table lists about 41,000 clones, about 72% of them singletons. The sequencing here drew on CD4+ or CD8+ T cells sorted from blood, taken in a trial of the OX40 agonist ivuxolimab. All receptors derive from an adult with an advanced solid tumor such as melanoma, head and neck, liver or kidney cancer.

This clone was seen a single time. V usage is TRBV7-2 and J usage is TRBJ2-2, with a weak D call TRBD2 (5 bases). CDR1 is SGHTA and CDR2 is FQGNSA in the germline V gene. V lost 0 bases and J lost 4, with 12 bases in between. The CDR3 has 16 amino acids. The CDR3 DNA sequence: TGTGCCAGCAGCTTAGCCGGAGCGGCCGGCACCGGGGAGCTGTTTTTT. Translating it yields CASSLAGAAGTGELFF.

The chain joins TRBV4-3 to TRBJ2-5; no reliable D call. The V gene's germline CDR1 is LGHNA and CDR2 YSLEER. Trimming shortened V by 0 bases and J by 0 bases, and 8 bases separated the two germline ends. This CDR3 comprises 15 residues. This CDR3 reads CASSQDMADQETQYF. CDR3 sequence (DNA): TGCGCCAGCAGCCAAGATATGGCGGACCAAGAGACCCAGTACTTC.

The chain uses TRBV7-6 and TRBJ2-3; 11 bases fit TRBD2. Germline values: CDR1 SGHVS, CDR2 FNYEAQ. This CDR3 contains 16 residues. V was pared by 1 base and J by 5 bases, with 5 bases of the junction left unmatched. The DNA for the CDR3 is TGTGCCAGCAGCTTAGTCTTAGCGGGGGGGCGAGATACGCAGTATTTT. This sequence encodes CASSLVLAGGRDTQYF.

This chain links TRBV6-5 with TRBJ1-2; D is unclear. This CDR3 region has 14 residues. The V end was cut by 6 bases, the J end by 0 bases, with 11 bases between. CDR1 is MNHEY and CDR2 is SVGAGI in the germline V gene. CDR3 loop: CASSVSAANYGYTF. The CDR3 region has the DNA TGTGCCAGCAGCGTCTCCGCAGCTAACTATGGCTACACCTTC.

This chain links TRBV6-6 with TRBJ2-7; 7 bases map to TRBD2. The CDR3 is 14 residues long. The germline gives CDR1 MNHNY, CDR2 SVGAGI (reference sequence). V lost 5 bases and J lost 0; bases outside the gene matches: 4. The CDR3, as DNA: TGTGCCAGCAGTAAACCGGGGGGCTCCTACGAGCAGTACTTC. This sequence encodes CASSKPGGSYEQYF.

This chain uses TRBV5-6 with TRBJ2-6, with TRBD1 matching over 9 bases. Germline trimming cut 3 bases from V and 3 bases from J; bases unmatched to any gene: 7. Per germline, CDR1 SGHDT and CDR2 YYEEEE. This CDR3 contains 17 residues. The CDR3 loop reads CASSWGDRVNGANVLTF. The CDR3 bases are TGTGCCAGCAGCTGGGGGGACAGGGTCAATGGGGCCAACGTCCTGACTTTC.

For this clone: Relative to the germline gene, one junction end is altered; a read error may explain this. The CDR3 region is CAGSGLAGWRDTQYF. CDR3 DNA: TGTGCCGGGAGCGGACTAGCGGGATGGAGGGATACGCAGTATTTT. This sequence joins TRBV30 and TRBJ2-3, with TRBD2 matching 12 bases. This CDR3 region has 15 residues. Germline V gene sequence: CDR1 GTSNPN, CDR2 SVGIG (reference sequence).

CDR3 bases: TGTGCCAGCACCCCCCGGGGCAGCTCCTACGAGCAGTACTTC. As protein: CASTPRGSSYEQYF. The V gene is TRBV7-9, the J gene TRBJ2-7; D is perhaps TRBD1 or TRBD2 (5 bases each). The CDR3 loop spans 14 amino acids. V was cut by 7 bases and J by 0 bases, with 13 bases left in between. CDR1 and CDR2 (germline): SEHNR, FQNEAQ (reference sequence).

Only one count was recorded for this clone. The chain uses TRBV2 and TRBJ1-1; 7 bases are shared with TRBD1. There are 14 residues in the CDR3. The germline V gene encodes CDR1 SNHLY and CDR2 FYNNEI. The junction had 7 bases not matched to a gene; V was cut back by 3 bases and J by 6 bases. CDR3 region: CASSETGQLSEAFF. The CDR3 nucleotides read TGTGCCAGCAGTGAGACAGGGCAATTGTCTGAAGCTTTCTTT.

This clone has only a few counts. The J gene is TRBJ1-2, the V gene TRBV27, with D uncertain. CDR3 length: 14 residues. The V gene's germline CDR1 is MNHEY and CDR2 SMNVEV (reference sequence). The germline V and J ends were trimmed by 4 bases and 9 bases, with 18 bases remaining between them. The CDR3 region is CASSSLPTGYSYTF. As DNA, the CDR3 is TGTGCCAGCAGTTCTCTACCGACGGGGTACAGCTACACCTTC.

This sequence joins TRBV7-9 and TRBJ2-2, with TRBD1 matching over 7 bases. Germline CDR1 and CDR2: SEHNR and FQNEAQ (reference sequence). V dropped 5 bases and J dropped 5; count of bases not matched to a gene: 8. This CDR3 is 15 amino acids long. The CDR3 protein is CASSPQRGRTGELFF. The CDR3 bases are TGTGCCAGCAGCCCACAAAGGGGGCGGACCGGGGAGCTGTTTTTT.

V gene TRBV6-6 combines with J gene TRBJ2-1; D not resolved. Deletions cut 4 bases from V and 0 bases from J, with 7 bases between. The CDR3 covers 14 residues. CDR1 is MNHNY, CDR2 SVGAGI, per germline (reference sequence). In DNA form, the CDR3 reads TGTGCCAGCAGTTCCTTCCCCTCCTACAATGAGCAGTTCTTC. Its translation: CASSSFPSYNEQFF.

This clone was counted only a few times. V is TRBV5-1 and J is TRBJ1-1; D is unresolved. Looked up from germline, CDR1 is SGHRS and CDR2 is YFSETQ. The CDR3 has 15 residues. Deletions cut 1 base from V and 3 bases from J, with 13 bases between. The CDR3 loop is CASSLLGRGDTEAFF. The CDR3 coding sequence is TGCGCCAGCAGCTTGTTAGGTCGGGGTGACACTGAAGCTTTCTTT.

This clone appeared once. This sequence joins TRBV7-8 and TRBJ1-5; 8 bases fit TRBD1. V lost 4 bases, J lost 9 bases, and 8 bases stayed unmatched. Germline V gene sequence: CDR1 SGHVS, CDR2 FQNEAQ. CDR3 length: 14 residues. In DNA form, the CDR3 reads TGTGCCAGCAGCTCAAGGACAGGGTCAGGGCCCCAGCATTTT. Its protein is CASSSRTGSGPQHF.

This chain joins TRBV27 and TRBJ1-1; 7 nucleotides agree with TRBD1. CDR3 length: 17 residues. The V segment lost 5 bases and the J segment 4 bases; nucleotides outside the gene matches: 16. CDR1 is MNHEY and CDR2 is SMNVEV in the germline V gene (reference sequence). The CDR3 region is CASSPEGGRGVRTEAFF. The CDR3 DNA is TGTGCCAGCAGTCCAGAAGGGGGCAGAGGGGTCCGCACTGAAGCTTTCTTT.

The gene calls are TRBV7-2 and TRBJ1-4, with unresolved D. CDR1 and CDR2 from the germline V gene are SGHTA and FQGNSA. The CDR3 extends over 16 amino acids. The V and J ends lost 5 bases and 0 bases respectively, with 13 bases between them. For the CDR3, the DNA is TGTGCCAGCAGCCTACATAGCAAGACAACTAATGAAAAACTGTTTTTT. Translated: CASSLHSKTTNEKLFF.

This chain connects TRBV5-1 to TRBJ2-7; TRBD2 matches 7 bases. V lost 0 bases to trimming and J lost 2 bases; unmatched junction nucleotides: 11. This CDR3 is 17 amino acids long. In germline, CDR1 is SGHRS, CDR2 YFSETQ. CDR3 sequence: CASSLAVSSGLPYEQYF. The CDR3 nucleotides read TGCGCCAGCAGCTTGGCCGTCTCTAGCGGCCTTCCCTACGAGCAGTACTTC.